Sequencing of this T cell receptor beta chain was carried out in a study of Ad26.COV2.S vaccination and SARS-CoV-2 variants. Overall study: In the study, Ad26.COV2.S was injected intramuscularly once, or twice 56 days apart.

Notes on the study in general: Reportedly, spike-specific CD8+ and CD4+ T cell responses achieved substantial breadth once vaccination had taken place.

Note on this clone: The antigen remains unidentified.

The CDR3 consists of 16 residues. Germline assignment: CDR1 SGDLS and CDR2 YYNGEE. V shed 5 bases, J shed 2 bases, and the junction held 6 bases outside the gene matches. Profiling relied on immunoSEQ multiplex PCR, and the TCRdb table lists in-frame clones only, not all of them. The sample yields 350,000 to 400,000 clones, roughly nine tenths seen once. Treatment given: about 20 received Ad26.COV2.S at low or high dose, single or two shots; 5 received placebo; per-sample allocation not given. The investigators took samples on day 63 after the first vaccine or placebo injection. In Boston, the donor was an adult between 18-55 years of age. Immunization relied on an Ad26 vector, which expressed Wuhan-strain SARS-CoV-2 spike.

The gene calls are TRBV9 and TRBJ2-5, with TRBD2 matching 13 bases. The clonotype originates from a person between 18 and 60 years old who received the Ad26.COV2.S COVID-19 vaccine or a placebo. Sequencing used peripheral blood, obtained in a trial of Ad26.COV2.S vaccine versus placebo. The CDR3 region is CASSMGLAGRQETQYF. CDR3 in DNA: TGTGCCAGCAGTATGGGACTAGCGGGGAGACAAGAGACCCAGTACTTC.